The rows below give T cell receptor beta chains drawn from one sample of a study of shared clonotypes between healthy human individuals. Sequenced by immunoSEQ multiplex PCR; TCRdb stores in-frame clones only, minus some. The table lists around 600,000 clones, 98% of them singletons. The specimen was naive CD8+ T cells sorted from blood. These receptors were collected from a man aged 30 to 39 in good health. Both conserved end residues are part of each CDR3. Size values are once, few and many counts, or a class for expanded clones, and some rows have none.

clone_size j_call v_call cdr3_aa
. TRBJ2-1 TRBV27 CKIGRGSSYNEQFF
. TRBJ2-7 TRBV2 CASREQGESYEQYF
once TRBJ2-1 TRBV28 CASSLGRSSYNEQFF
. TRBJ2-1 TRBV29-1 CSAEGLADVISYNEQFF
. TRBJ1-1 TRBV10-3 CAIIDPGKNTEAFF
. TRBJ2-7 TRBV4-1 CASSQTGAEQYF
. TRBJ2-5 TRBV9 CASSVGDGQETQYF
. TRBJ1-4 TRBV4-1 CASSHEGIDEKLFF
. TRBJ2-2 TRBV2 CASSDRVAGELFF
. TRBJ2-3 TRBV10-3 CASEEGATDTQYF
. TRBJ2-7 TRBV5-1 CALTSGREEQYF
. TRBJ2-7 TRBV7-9 CASSPTSAYEQYF
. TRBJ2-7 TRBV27 CASSLLSSYEQYF
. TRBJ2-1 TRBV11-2 CASSYGTSVYNEQFF
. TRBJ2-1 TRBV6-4 CASSEMGQGGMDEQFF
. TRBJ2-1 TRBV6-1 CASSEGSTSYNEQFF
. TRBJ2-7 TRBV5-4 CASSHAGTDYEQYF
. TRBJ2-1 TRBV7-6 CASSLETYNEQFF
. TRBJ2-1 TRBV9 CASSGGLAGDYGEQFF
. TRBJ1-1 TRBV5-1 CASSQTQGVGTEAFF
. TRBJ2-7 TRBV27 CASSPYYEQYF
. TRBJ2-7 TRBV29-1 CSVESADHYEQYF
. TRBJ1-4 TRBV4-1 CASSHAGEKLFF
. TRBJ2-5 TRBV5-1 CASSLEGGQGWSWGEETQYF
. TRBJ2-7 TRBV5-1 CASSLGTGYEQYF
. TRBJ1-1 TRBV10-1 CASSSGGKAFF
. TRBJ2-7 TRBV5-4 CASSLAGTPSSYEQYF
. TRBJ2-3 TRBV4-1 CASSQGPTDTQYF
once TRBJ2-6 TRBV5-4 CASTPWGSSGANVLTF
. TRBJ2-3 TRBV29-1 CSVVGNSGSKSTDTQYF
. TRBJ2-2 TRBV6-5 CASSYLGQNTGELFF
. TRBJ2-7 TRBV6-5 CASSYGGTGTYEQYF
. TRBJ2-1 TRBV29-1 CSVEGSQGADNEQFF
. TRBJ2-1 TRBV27 CASSSRSSTYNEQFF
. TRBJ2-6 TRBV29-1 CSPGAVYSGANVLTF
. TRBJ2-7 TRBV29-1 CSVATSGLFYEQYF
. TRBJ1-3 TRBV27 CASSDRGIGNTIYF
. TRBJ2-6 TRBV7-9 CASSPTLVGGSSGANVLTF
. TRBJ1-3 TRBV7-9 CASSLFRVSGNTIYF
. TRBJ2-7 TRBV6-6 CASSYGRGPLNEQYF
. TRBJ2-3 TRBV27 CASSATDTQYF
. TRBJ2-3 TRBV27 CASGGDTQYF
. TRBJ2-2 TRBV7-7 CASSLDSPGSIVTGELFF